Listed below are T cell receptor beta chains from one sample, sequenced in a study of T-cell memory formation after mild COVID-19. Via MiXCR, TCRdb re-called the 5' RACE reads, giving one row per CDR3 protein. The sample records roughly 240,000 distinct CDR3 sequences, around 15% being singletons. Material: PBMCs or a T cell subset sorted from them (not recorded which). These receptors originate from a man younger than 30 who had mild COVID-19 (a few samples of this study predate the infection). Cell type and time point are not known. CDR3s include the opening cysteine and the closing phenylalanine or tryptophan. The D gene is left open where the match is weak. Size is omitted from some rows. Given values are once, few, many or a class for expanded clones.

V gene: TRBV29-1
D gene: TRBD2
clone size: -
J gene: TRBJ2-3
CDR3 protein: CSAGGDTMADTQYF
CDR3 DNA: TGCAGCGCGGGGGGGGATACGATGGCAGATACGCAGTATTTT

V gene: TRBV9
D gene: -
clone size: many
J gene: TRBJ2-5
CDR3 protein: CASSVVPGETQYF
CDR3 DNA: TGTGCCAGCAGCGTAGTCCCGGGAGAGACCCAGTACTTC

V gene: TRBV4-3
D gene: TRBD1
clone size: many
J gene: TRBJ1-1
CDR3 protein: CASSRRTGRGTEAFF
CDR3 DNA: TGCGCCAGCAGCCGACGGACAGGGAGAGGCACTGAAGCTTTCTTT

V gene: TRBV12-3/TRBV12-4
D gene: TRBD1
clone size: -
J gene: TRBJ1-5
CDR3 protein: CASTFGQGLNQPQHF
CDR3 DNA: TGTGCCAGCACCTTCGGACAGGGCCTAAATCAGCCCCAGCATTTT

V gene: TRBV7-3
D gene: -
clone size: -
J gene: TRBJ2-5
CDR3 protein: CASSSDRSGTQYF
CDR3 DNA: TGTGCCAGCAGCTCCGACAGGTCTGGGACCCAGTACTTC

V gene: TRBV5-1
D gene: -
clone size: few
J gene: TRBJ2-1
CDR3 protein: CASSLYGLGSYNEQFF
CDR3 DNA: TGCGCCAGCAGCTTGTACGGTTTAGGGTCCTACAATGAGCAGTTCTTC

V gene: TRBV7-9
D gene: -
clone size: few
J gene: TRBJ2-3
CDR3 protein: CASSLRQTGGTDTQYF
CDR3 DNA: TGTGCCAGCAGCCTCAGACAGACGGGGGGCACAGATACGCAGTATTTT

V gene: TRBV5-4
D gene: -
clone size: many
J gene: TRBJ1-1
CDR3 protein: CASSFGGAETEAFF
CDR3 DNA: TGTGCCAGCAGCTTCGGGGGGGCAGAAACTGAAGCTTTCTTT

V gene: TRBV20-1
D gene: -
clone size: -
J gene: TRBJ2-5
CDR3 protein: CSASRRGETQYF
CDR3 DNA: TGCAGTGCTAGTCGGCGGGGAGAGACCCAGTACTTC

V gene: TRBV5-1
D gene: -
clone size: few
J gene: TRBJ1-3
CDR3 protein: CASSLLGTLTGNTIYF
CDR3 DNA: TGCGCCAGCAGCTTGCTCGGGACCTTGACTGGAAACACCATATATTTT

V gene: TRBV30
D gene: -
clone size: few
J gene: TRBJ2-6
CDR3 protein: CAWMVSGANVLTF
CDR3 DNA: TGTGCCTGGATGGTCTCTGGGGCCAACGTCCTGACTTTC

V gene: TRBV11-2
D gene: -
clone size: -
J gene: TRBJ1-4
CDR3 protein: CASSLGRGRGQNEKLFF
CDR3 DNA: TGTGCCAGCAGCTTAGGGCGGGGCCGGGGGCAAAATGAAAAACTGTTTTTT

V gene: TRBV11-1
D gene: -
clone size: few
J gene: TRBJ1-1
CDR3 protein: CASSHDLRAEAFF
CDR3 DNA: TGTGCCAGCAGCCATGATTTACGGGCTGAAGCTTTCTTT

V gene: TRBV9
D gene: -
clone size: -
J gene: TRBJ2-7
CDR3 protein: CASSAQTVSEQYF
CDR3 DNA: TGTGCCAGCAGCGCTCAGACCGTCTCCGAGCAGTACTTC

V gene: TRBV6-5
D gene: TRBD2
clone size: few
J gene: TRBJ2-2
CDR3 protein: CASSYGTSELGELFF
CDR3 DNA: TGTGCCAGCAGTTACGGGACTAGCGAGCTCGGGGAGCTGTTTTTT

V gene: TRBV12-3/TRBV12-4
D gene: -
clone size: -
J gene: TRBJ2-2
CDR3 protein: CASSVNRATGELFF
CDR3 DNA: TGTGCCAGCAGCGTTAACAGGGCCACCGGGGAGCTGTTTTTT

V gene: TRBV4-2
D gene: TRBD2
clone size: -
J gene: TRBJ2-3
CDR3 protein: CASSQAAGATDTQYF
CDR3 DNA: TGTGCCAGCAGCCAAGCAGCGGGGGCCACAGATACGCAGTATTTT

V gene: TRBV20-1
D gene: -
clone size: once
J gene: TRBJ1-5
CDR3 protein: CSARPLDKGDQPQHF
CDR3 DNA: TGCAGTGCTAGACCGCTGGACAAGGGTGATCAGCCCCAGCATTTT

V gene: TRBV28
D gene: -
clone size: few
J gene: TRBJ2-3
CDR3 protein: CASSFHHGTQYF
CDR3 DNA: TGTGCCAGCAGTTTTCACCATGGTACGCAGTATTTT

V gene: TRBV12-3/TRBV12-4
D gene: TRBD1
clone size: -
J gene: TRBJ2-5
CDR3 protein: CASSFRTGGGQETQYF
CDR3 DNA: TGTGCCAGCAGTTTCCGGACAGGGGGGGGTCAAGAGACCCAGTACTTC

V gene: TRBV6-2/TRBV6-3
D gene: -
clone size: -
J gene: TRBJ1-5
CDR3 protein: CASSPRGTQNQPQHF
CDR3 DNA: TGTGCCAGCAGTCCGAGGGGGACACAAAATCAGCCCCAGCATTTT

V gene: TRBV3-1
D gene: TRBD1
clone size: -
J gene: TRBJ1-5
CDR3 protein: CASSQGWVGTGASQPQHF
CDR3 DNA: TGTGCCAGCAGCCAAGGTTGGGTCGGGACAGGGGCCAGTCAGCCCCAGCATTTT

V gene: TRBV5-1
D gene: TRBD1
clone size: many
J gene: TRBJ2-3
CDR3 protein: CASSLDRGTDTQYF
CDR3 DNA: TGCGCCAGCAGCTTGGACAGGGGGACAGATACGCAGTATTTT

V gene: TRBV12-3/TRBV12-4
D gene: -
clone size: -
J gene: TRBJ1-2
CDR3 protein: CASSLNHGYTF
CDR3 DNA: TGTGCCAGCAGTCTTAACCATGGCTACACCTTC

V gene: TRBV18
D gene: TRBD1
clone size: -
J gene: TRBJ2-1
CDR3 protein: CASSPRGGIGKGNEQFF
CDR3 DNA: TGTGCCAGCTCACCACGAGGGGGCATAGGTAAAGGGAATGAGCAGTTCTTC

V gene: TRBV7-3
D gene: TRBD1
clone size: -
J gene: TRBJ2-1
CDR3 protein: CASSLGQGVGNEQFF
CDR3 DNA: TGTGCCAGCAGCCTTGGACAGGGCGTCGGGAATGAGCAGTTCTTC

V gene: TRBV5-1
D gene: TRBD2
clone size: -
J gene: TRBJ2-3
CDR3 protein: CASSLVGGGYGDTQYF
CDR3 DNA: TGCGCCAGCAGCTTGGTAGGCGGGGGGTATGGAGATACGCAGTATTTT

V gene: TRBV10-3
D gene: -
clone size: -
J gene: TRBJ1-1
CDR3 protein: CAISDQVNTEAFF
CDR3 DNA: TGTGCCATCAGTGATCAAGTGAACACTGAAGCTTTCTTT

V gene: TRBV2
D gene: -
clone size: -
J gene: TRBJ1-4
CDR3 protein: CASSGGTLNEKLFF
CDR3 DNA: TGTGCCAGCAGTGGCGGGACACTCAATGAAAAACTGTTTTTT

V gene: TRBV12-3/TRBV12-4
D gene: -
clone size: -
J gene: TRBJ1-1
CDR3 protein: CASSLASSTEAFF
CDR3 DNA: TGTGCCAGCAGTTTAGCCAGCAGCACTGAAGCTTTCTTT

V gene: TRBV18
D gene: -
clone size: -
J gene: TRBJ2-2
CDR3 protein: CASLTTMTNTGELFF
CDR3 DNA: TGTGCCAGCTTAACAACCATGACGAACACCGGGGAGCTGTTTTTT

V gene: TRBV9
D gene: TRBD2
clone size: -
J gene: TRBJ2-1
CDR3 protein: CASSAGLGWNEQFF
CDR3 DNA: TGTGCCAGCAGCGCCGGACTAGGGTGGAATGAGCAGTTCTTC

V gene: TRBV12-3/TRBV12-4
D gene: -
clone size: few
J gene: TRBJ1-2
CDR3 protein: CASRLGPGYGYGYTF
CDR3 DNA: TGTGCCAGCAGGTTGGGTCCAGGTTATGGCTATGGCTACACCTTC

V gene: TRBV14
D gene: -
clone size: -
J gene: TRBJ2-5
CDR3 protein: CASSQGTAQETQYF
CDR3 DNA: TGTGCCAGCAGCCAAGGAACGGCCCAAGAGACCCAGTACTTC

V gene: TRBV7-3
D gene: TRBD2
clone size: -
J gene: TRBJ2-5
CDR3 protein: CASSPRGGLETQYF
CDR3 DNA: TGTGCCAGCAGCCCACGGGGGGGCTTAGAGACCCAGTACTTC

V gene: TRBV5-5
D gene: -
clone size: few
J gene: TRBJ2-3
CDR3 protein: CASSHRQGGDTQYF
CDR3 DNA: TGTGCCAGCAGCCACCGACAGGGAGGAGATACGCAGTATTTT

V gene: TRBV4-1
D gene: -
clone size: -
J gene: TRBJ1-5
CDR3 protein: CASSQASGVGQPQHF
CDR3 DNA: TGCGCCAGCAGCCAGGCGTCAGGGGTTGGTCAGCCCCAGCATTTT

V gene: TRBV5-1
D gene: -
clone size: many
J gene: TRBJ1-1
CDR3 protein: CASSLEGLNTEAFF
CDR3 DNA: TGCGCCAGCAGCTTGGAGGGGTTGAACACTGAAGCTTTCTTT

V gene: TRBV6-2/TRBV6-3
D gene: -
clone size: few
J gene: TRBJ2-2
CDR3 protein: CASSYPRTGELFF
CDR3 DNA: TGTGCCAGCAGTTACCCGCGGACCGGGGAGCTGTTTTTT

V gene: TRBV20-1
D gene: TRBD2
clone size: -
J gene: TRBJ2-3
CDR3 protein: CSASLGLAGGTDTQYF
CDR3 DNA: TGCAGTGCTAGCCTCGGACTAGCGGGGGGGACAGATACGCAGTATTTT

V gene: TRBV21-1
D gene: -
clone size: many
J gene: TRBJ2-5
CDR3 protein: CASSKGKGPRDRYQETQYF
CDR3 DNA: TGTGCCAGCAGCAAAGGAAAAGGGCCCCGGGACAGGTACCAAGAGACCCAGTACTTC

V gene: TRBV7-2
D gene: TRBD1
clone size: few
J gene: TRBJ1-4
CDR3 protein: CASSSRGQQKLFF
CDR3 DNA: TGTGCCAGCAGCTCAAGGGGACAGCAAAAACTGTTTTTT

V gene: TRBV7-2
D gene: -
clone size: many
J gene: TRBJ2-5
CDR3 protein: CASSTQYQETQYF
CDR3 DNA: TGTGCCAGCAGCACGCAGTACCAAGAGACCCAGTACTTC

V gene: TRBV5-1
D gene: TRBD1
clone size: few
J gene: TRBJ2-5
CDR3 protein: CASSGDRVGETQYF
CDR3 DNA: TGCGCCAGCAGCGGAGACAGGGTAGGGGAGACCCAGTACTTC

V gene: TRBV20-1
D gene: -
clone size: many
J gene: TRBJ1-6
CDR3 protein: CSAMDLGPLGPLHF
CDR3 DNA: TGCAGTGCGATGGACCTCGGGCCGTTGGGACCCCTCCACTTT

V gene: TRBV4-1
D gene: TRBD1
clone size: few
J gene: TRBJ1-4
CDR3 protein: CASSRDRQGISLGEKLFF
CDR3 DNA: TGCGCCAGCAGCCGGGATAGACAGGGTATCTCACTCGGTGAAAAACTGTTTTTT

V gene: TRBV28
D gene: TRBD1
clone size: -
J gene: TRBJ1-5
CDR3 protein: CASSAGAGGNQPQHF
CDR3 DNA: TGTGCCAGCAGCGCAGGGGCAGGGGGTAATCAGCCCCAGCATTTT

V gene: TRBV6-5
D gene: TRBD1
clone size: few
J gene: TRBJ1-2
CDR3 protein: CASISRGTGGASGYTF
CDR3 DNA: TGTGCCAGCATTTCGCGCGGGACAGGGGGCGCGTCTGGCTACACCTTC

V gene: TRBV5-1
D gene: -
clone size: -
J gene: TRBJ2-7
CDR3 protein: CASSLAILTDYEQYF
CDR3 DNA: TGCGCCAGCAGCTTGGCCATACTGACGGACTACGAGCAGTACTTC

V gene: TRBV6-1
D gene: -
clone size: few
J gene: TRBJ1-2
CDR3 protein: CASSEGRTLGYGYTF
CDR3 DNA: TGTGCCAGCAGTGAAGGAAGGACGCTTGGCTATGGCTACACCTTC

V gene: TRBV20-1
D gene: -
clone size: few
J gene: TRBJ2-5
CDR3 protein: CSASVSGIETQYF
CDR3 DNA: TGCAGTGCTAGTGTTAGCGGAATCGAGACCCAGTACTTC

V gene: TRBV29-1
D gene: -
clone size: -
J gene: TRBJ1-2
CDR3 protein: CSVELRLLGARGYTF
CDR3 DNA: TGCAGCGTTGAGCTACGCCTGTTGGGGGCTAGGGGCTACACCTTC

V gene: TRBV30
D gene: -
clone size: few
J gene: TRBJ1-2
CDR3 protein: CAWIPGDHGYTF
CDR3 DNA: TGTGCCTGGATCCCAGGGGACCATGGCTACACCTTC

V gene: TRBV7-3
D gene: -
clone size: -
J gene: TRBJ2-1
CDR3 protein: CASSNEQFF
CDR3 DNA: TGTGCCAGTTCTAATGAGCAGTTCTTC

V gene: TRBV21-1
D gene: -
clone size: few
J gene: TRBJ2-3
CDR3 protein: CASSKRSAQKTDTQYF
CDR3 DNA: TGTGCCAGCAGCAAAAGGTCAGCCCAGAAAACAGATACGCAGTATTTT

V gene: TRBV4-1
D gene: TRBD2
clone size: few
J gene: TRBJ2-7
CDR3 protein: CASSQGTSGIYEQYF
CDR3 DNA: TGCGCCAGCAGCCAGGGGACTAGCGGGATCTACGAGCAGTACTTC

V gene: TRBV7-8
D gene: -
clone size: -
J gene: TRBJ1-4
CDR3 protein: CASSLAGVLEKLFF
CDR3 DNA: TGTGCCAGCAGCTTAGCAGGGGTTCTAGAAAAACTGTTTTTT

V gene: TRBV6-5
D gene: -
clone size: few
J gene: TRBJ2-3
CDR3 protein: CASSYLGATQDTQYF
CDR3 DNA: TGTGCCAGCAGTTACTTAGGGGCCACCCAGGATACGCAGTATTTT

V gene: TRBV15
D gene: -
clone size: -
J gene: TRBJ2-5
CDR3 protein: CATSPRAAQETQYF
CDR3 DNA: TGTGCCACCAGTCCCAGAGCTGCCCAAGAGACCCAGTACTTC